Following are 23 T cell receptor beta chains from one sample sequenced in a study of T-cell memory formation after mild COVID-19. TCRdb ran MiXCR on the 5' RACE reads and lists one entry per CDR3 protein. The sample shows about 290,000 distinct CDR3 sequences, about a sixth of them seen only once. Sequenced material: PBMCs or a T cell subset sorted from them (not recorded which). Receptors were obtained from a young man who had mild COVID-19 (a few samples of this study predate the infection). Cell type and time point are not known.

The V and J genes are TRBV5-1 and TRBJ2-3; D is undetermined. There are 15 residues in the CDR3. Germline V gene data show CDR1 as SGHRS and CDR2 as YFSETQ. The V gene lost 0 bases and the J gene lost 0 bases, with 8 bases spanning the gap. CDR3 loop: CASSLVGHSTDTQYF. CDR3 coding DNA: TGCGCCAGCAGCTTGGTCGGGCATAGCACAGATACGCAGTATTTT.

This clonotype was detected a few times. The chain combines TRBV5-1 with TRBJ2-1, with TRBD2 matching over 9 bases. V dropped 3 bases and J dropped 7; count of bases not matched to a gene: 11. Germline CDR1 is SGHRS and CDR2 is YFSETQ. This CDR3 contains 16 residues. The CDR3 spells CASSSQLAGEYNEQFF. The DNA for the CDR3 is TGCGCCAGCAGCTCCCAGTTAGCGGGGGAATATAATGAGCAGTTCTTC. Complete variable domain (other parts from reference TRBV5-1 and TRBJ2-1): KAGVTQTPRYLIKTRGQQVTLSCSPISGHRSVSWYQQTPGQGLQFLFEYFSETQRNKGNFPGRFSGRQFSNSRSEMNVSTLELGDSALYLCASSSQLAGEYNEQFFGPGTRLTVL.

The V and J genes are TRBV19 and TRBJ1-5; no definite D call. The ends were cut back, 7 bases at V and 2 bases at J, with 6 bases in the middle. Germline assignment: CDR1 LNHDA and CDR2 SQIVND (reference sequence). The CDR3 is 12 residues long. The CDR3 is CASKVGNQPQHF. The CDR3 DNA reads TGTGCCAGTAAGGTCGGCAATCAGCCCCAGCATTTT.

This clonotype was found a few times. The CDR3 here is CASSADPGRINTEAFF. The CDR3, as DNA: TGTGCCAGCAGCGCGGACCCGGGACGGATCAACACTGAAGCTTTCTTT. The chain joins TRBV7-9 to TRBJ1-1; weak D call: TRBD1 (5 bases). With 5 bases removed from V and 2 bases from J, the gap between germline ends came to 18 bases. This CDR3 spans 16 amino acids. The germline gives CDR1 SEHNR, CDR2 FQNEAQ (reference sequence).

This clonotype was seen only a few times. This chain links TRBV12-5 with TRBJ2-1; 8 bases match TRBD2. Germline lookup yields CDR1 LGHNT and CDR2 FRNRAP. V dropped 8 bases and J dropped 0; count of bases not matched to a gene: 3. The CDR3 sequence is 14 residues long. The DNA for the CDR3 is TGTGCTAGTCTCGGGACTAGCTCCTACAATGAGCAGTTCTTC. Encoded protein: CASLGTSSYNEQFF.

This clonotype occurred a few times. The chain recombines TRBV9 with TRBJ2-1; 10 bases are a match to TRBD2. CDR3 length: 15 residues. Losses at the gene ends were 0 bases for V and 8 bases for J; bases not matched to a gene: 5. Germline-derived CDR1 and CDR2 are SGDLS and YYNGEE. The CDR3, as DNA: TGTGCCAGCAGCGTAGTGGGACTAGCGATCCATGAGCAGTTCTTC. It encodes CASSVVGLAIHEQFF.

The chain is built from TRBV5-1 and TRBJ2-3; TRBD2 might be the D (5 bases). This CDR3 contains 13 residues. V lost 0 bases and J lost 4, with 6 bases in between. Germline CDR1 and CDR2: SGHRS and YFSETQ. The CDR3 nucleotides are TGCGCCAGCAGCTTGGGGGAGCCAGATACGCAGTATTTT. This sequence encodes CASSLGEPDTQYF. Based on the CDR3 plus reference TRBV5-1 and TRBJ2-3, the full variable domain is KAGVTQTPRYLIKTRGQQVTLSCSPISGHRSVSWYQQTPGQGLQFLFEYFSETQRNKGNFPGRFSGRQFSNSRSEMNVSTLELGDSALYLCASSLGEPDTQYFGPGTRLTVL.

The chain uses TRBV3-1 and TRBJ2-2; D gene uncertain. This CDR3 spans 14 amino acids. Germline V CDR1 and CDR2: LGHDT, YNNKEL (reference sequence). V was cut by 4 bases and J by 4 bases, with 10 bases left in between. DNA for the CDR3: TGTGCCAGCAGCCGGGTAGACTCCACCGGGGAGCTGTTTTTT. Encoded protein: CASSRVDSTGELFF.

This clonotype was seen only a few times. The CDR3 sequence: CASSLRVSAEKLFF. The CDR3 nucleotides read TGTGCCAGCAGCTTAAGGGTCTCGGCTGAAAAACTGTTTTTT. V is TRBV7-9 and J is TRBJ1-4; no definite D call. This CDR3 region has 14 residues. Germline V CDR1 and CDR2: SEHNR, FQNEAQ (reference sequence). V was shortened by 2 bases and J by 7 bases, with 11 bases between the two germline ends.

The CDR3 loop is CASSLKTVSYNEQFF. The CDR3 coding sequence is TGCGCCAGCAGCTTGAAGACAGTTTCGTACAATGAGCAGTTCTTC. The J gene is TRBJ2-1, the V gene TRBV5-1, with D possibly matching TRBD1 (5 bases). In germline, CDR1 is SGHRS, CDR2 YFSETQ. The CDR3 has 15 residues. V lost 1 base to trimming and J lost 4 bases, with 12 bases between them.

This clonotype was counted a few times. V is TRBV7-8 and J is TRBJ1-2, with 7 bases aligning to TRBD1. Germline V lookup: CDR1 SGHVS, CDR2 FQNEAQ. The CDR3 is 13 amino acids. J lost 6 bases, V lost 7 bases, and 8 bases had no gene match. This CDR3 reads CASNTQGLDGYTF. CDR3 coding DNA: TGTGCCAGCAACACACAGGGGCTGGATGGCTACACCTTC.

The chain combines TRBV12-3 or TRBV12-4 with TRBJ2-5; D is unclear. With 3 bases removed from V and 9 bases from J, the gap between germline ends came to 11 bases. The CDR3 has 12 amino acids. This CDR3 is CASSFRRAPQYF. CDR3 DNA: TGTGCCAGCAGTTTCCGTCGGGCGCCCCAGTACTTC.

This clonotype was detected ten times or more. CDR3: CASSAGTHQETQYF. DNA for the CDR3: TGTGCCAGCAGCGCCGGGACGCATCAAGAGACCCAGTACTTC. V is TRBV3-1 and J is TRBJ2-5, with D perhaps assigned TRBD1 or TRBD2 (5 bases each). The CDR3 totals 14 residues. V lost 5 bases and J 2 bases, leaving 12 bases between the germline ends. In germline, CDR1 is LGHDT, CDR2 YNNKEL (reference sequence).

This clonotype occurred a few times. This chain uses TRBV7-9 with TRBJ1-2; no reliable D call. The CDR3 loop spans 12 amino acids. Per the germline V gene, CDR1 is SEHNR and CDR2 is FQNEAQ (reference sequence). Trimming took 5 bases from V and 8 from J, leaving 12 bases between them. The chain's CDR3 is CASSVWSNGYTF. The CDR3 coding sequence is TGTGCCAGCAGCGTCTGGTCGAACGGCTACACCTTC.

This clonotype was seen a handful of times. In DNA form, the CDR3 reads TGTGCCAGCAGTATTAACACCCGGATGACAGCTTTCTTT. Its translation is CASSINTRMTAFF. This chain uses TRBV27 with TRBJ1-1; D remains unclear. CDR1 MNHEY and CDR2 SMNVEV come from the germline V gene (reference sequence). V lost 5 bases to trimming and J lost 10 bases, with 17 bases between them. The CDR3 spans 13 residues.

This clonotype has more than one count but fewer than ten. In nucleotides, the CDR3 is TGTGCCAGCAGCTTACGGGGAGCTAATGAAAAACTGTTTTTT. It yields the protein CASSLRGANEKLFF. The genes are TRBV7-2 and TRBJ1-4; no reliable D call. From germline, CDR1 is SGHTA and CDR2 FQGNSA. CDR3 length equals 14 residues. V dropped 2 bases and J dropped 3 bases, with 7 bases sitting between them.

This clonotype came up a few times. The gene calls are TRBV7-2 and TRBJ2-1; 8 nucleotides agree with TRBD2. Germline CDR1 and CDR2: SGHTA and FQGNSA. V lost 5 bases, J lost 6 bases, and 9 bases stayed unmatched. This CDR3 has 15 residues. CDR3 DNA: TGTGCCAGCAGCCCCGACTTGGCGGGGGGCAATGAGCAGTTCTTC. It codes for CASSPDLAGGNEQFF.

Only a few counts were recorded for this clonotype. The chain has TRBV20-1 and TRBJ2-5; D is perhaps TRBD2 (5 bases). This CDR3 has 15 amino acids. Germline V gene sequence: CDR1 DFQATT, CDR2 SNEGSKA (reference sequence). V lost 5 bases, J lost 5 bases, and 21 bases lay in between. The chain's CDR3 is CSAGYTRVSGETQYF. CDR3 DNA sequence: TGCAGTGCTGGATATACTAGGGTTTCCGGCGAGACCCAGTACTTC.

This clonotype showed up just a few times. This chain connects TRBV5-4 to TRBJ2-5; the D is unclear. CDR3 length: 15 residues. Trimming removed 3 bases at V and 0 bases at J, with 12 bases between. Germline V CDR1 and CDR2: SGHNT, YYREEE (reference sequence). CDR3 in amino acids: CASSSGSPYQETQYF. CDR3 DNA: TGTGCCAGCAGCTCAGGATCTCCTTACCAAGAGACCCAGTACTTC.

This clonotype was counted only a few times. The chain employs TRBV7-3 and TRBJ2-2, with TRBD1 as a possible D gene (6 bases). This CDR3 spans 16 amino acids. Germline loops: CDR1 SGHTA, CDR2 FQGTGA. The germline V and J ends were trimmed by 5 bases and 0 bases, with 13 bases remaining between them. Written as DNA, the CDR3 is TGTGCCAGCAGCCTCAGGGGACGGCCGAACACCGGGGAGCTGTTTTTT. Its protein product is CASSLRGRPNTGELFF.

The J gene is TRBJ2-3, the V gene TRBV4-1; D not certain. This CDR3 is built from 13 residues. Trimming cost V 3 bases and J 6 bases, with 10 bases left between them. Germline lookup yields CDR1 MGHRA and CDR2 YSYEKL. CDR3 DNA sequence: TGCGCCAGCAGCCATCCCATGGAGGATACGCAGTATTTT. As protein: CASSHPMEDTQYF.

The rearrangement uses TRBV5-5 and TRBJ2-3; D gene unclear. V lost 2 bases and J 0 bases, leaving 10 bases between the germline ends. The CDR3 contains 15 residues. Germline CDR1 reads SGHKS; CDR2 reads YYEKEE (reference sequence). Written as DNA, the CDR3 is TGTGCCAGCAGCTTTTTCCTCTCTAGCACAGATACGCAGTATTTT. This translates into CASSFFLSSTDTQYF.

CDR3 bases: TGTGCCAGCAGCTTAGAGACAGGGAGGAAGGGTGGCTACACCTTC. Encoded protein: CASSLETGRKGGYTF. The rearrangement links TRBV11-2 to TRBJ1-2; 7 positions match TRBD1. Germline CDR1 and CDR2: SGHAT and FQNNGV. V trimming: 0 bases; J trimming: 7 bases; junction bases outside the gene matches: 8. The CDR3 is 15 residues long. The full variable domain, with the rest looked up from reference TRBV11-2 and TRBJ1-2, is EAGVAQSPRYKIIEKRQSVAFWCNPISGHATLYWYQQILGQGPKLLIQFQNNGVVDDSQLPKDRFSAERLKGVDSTLKIQPAKLEDSAVYLCASSLETGRKGGYTFGSGTRLTVV.